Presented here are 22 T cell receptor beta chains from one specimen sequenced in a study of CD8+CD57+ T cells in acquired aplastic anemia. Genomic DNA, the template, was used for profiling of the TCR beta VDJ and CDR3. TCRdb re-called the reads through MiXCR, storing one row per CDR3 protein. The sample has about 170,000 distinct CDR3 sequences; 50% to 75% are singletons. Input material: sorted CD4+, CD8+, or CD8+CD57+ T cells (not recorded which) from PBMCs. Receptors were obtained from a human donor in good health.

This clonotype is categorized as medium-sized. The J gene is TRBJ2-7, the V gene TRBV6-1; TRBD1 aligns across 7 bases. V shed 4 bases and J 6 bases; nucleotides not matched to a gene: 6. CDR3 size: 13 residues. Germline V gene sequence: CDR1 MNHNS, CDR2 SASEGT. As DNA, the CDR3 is TGTGCCAGCAGTGCGGGACAGTTGGTCGAGCAGTACTTC. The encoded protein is CASSAGQLVEQYF.

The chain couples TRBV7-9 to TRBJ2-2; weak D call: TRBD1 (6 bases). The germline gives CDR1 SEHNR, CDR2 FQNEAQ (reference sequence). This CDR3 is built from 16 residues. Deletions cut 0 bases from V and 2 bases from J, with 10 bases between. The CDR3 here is CASSLALGANTGELFF. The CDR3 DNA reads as TGTGCCAGCAGCTTAGCGCTGGGGGCCAACACCGGGGAGCTGTTTTTT.

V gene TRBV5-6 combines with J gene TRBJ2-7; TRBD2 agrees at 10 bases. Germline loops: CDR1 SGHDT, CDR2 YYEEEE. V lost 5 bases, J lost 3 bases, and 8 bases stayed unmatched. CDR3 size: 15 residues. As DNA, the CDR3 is TGTGCCAGCAGGCCTCTAGCGGGGGTCAACTACGAGCAGTACTTC. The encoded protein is CASRPLAGVNYEQYF.

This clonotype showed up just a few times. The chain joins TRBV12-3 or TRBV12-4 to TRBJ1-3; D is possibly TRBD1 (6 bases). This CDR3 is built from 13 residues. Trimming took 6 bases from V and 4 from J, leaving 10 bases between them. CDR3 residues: CASSLGGGNTIYF. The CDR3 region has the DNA TGTGCCAGCAGCTTGGGGGGCGGAAACACCATATATTTT.

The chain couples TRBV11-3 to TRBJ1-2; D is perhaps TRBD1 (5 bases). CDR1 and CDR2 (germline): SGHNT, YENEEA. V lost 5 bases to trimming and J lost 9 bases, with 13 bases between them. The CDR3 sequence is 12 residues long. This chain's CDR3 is CASSPRDNSYTF. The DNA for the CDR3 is TGTGCCAGCAGCCCCAGGGATAATAGCTACACCTTC.

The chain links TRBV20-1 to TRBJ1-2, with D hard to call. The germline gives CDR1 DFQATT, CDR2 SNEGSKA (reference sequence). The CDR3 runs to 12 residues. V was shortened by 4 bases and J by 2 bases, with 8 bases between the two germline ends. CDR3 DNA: TGCAGTGCTACAACAGCAAACTATGGCTACACCTTC. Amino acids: CSATTANYGYTF.

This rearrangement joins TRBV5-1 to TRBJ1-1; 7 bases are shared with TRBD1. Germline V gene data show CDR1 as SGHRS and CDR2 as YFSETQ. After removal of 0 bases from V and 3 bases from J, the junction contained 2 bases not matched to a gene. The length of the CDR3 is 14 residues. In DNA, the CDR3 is TGCGCCAGCAGCTTGGTTCAGGGGGACACTGAAGCTTTCTTT. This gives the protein CASSLVQGDTEAFF.

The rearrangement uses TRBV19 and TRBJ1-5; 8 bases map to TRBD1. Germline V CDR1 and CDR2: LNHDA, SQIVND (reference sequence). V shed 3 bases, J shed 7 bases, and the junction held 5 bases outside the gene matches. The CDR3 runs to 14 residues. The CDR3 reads CASSMDRVPQPQHF. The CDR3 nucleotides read TGTGCCAGTAGTATGGACAGGGTTCCCCAGCCCCAGCATTTT.

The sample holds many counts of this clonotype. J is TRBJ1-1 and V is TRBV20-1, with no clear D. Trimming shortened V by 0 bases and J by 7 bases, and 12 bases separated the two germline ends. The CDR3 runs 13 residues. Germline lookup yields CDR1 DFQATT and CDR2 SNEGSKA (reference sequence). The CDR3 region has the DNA TGCAGTGCTAGAGATGCGGGCACGGGTGAAGCTTTCTTT. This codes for CSARDAGTGEAFF.

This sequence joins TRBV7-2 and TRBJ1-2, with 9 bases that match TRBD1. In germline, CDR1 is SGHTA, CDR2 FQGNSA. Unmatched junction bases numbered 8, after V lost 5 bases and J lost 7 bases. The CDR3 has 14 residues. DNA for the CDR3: TGTGCCAGCAGCCCCCATTGGACAGGGGTTGGCTACACCTTC. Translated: CASSPHWTGVGYTF.

The CDR3: CSAKQGIGLNEQFF. CDR3 in DNA: TGCAGTGCTAAACAGGGTATTGGTCTCAATGAGCAGTTCTTC. This chain links TRBV20-1 with TRBJ2-1, with D possibly TRBD1 on 6 matching bases. This CDR3 has 14 residues. The V gene lost 4 bases and the J gene lost 6 bases, with 16 bases spanning the gap. Germline-derived CDR1 and CDR2 are DFQATT and SNEGSKA (reference sequence).

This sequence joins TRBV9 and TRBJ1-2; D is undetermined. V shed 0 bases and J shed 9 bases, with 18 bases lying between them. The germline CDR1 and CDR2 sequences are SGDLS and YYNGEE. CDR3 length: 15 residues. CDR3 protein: CASSVATEANYCYTF. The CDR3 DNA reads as TGTGCCAGCAGCGTAGCTACCGAGGCCAATTATTGCTACACCTTC.

CDR3 amino acids: CSVDGGINEQFF. In nucleotides, the CDR3 is TGCAGCGTTGATGGGGGGATCAATGAGCAGTTCTTC. The rearrangement uses TRBV29-1 and TRBJ2-1; D may be TRBD2 (6 bases). This CDR3 spans 12 amino acids. The germline gives CDR1 SQVTM, CDR2 ANQGSEA. V was cut by 3 bases and J by 6 bases, with 9 bases left in between.

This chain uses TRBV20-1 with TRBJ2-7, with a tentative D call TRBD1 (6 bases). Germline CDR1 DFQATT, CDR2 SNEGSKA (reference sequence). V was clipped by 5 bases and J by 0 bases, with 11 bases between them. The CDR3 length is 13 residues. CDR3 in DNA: TGCAGTGCTGGCGGACAGTCCTCCTACGAGCAGTACTTC. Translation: CSAGGQSSYEQYF.

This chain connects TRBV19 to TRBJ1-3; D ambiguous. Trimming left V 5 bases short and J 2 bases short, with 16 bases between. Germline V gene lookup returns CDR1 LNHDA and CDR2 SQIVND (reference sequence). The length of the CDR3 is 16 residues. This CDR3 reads CASSAEDVVTGNTIYF. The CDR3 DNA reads TGTGCCAGTAGTGCCGAGGACGTTGTAACTGGAAACACCATATATTTT.

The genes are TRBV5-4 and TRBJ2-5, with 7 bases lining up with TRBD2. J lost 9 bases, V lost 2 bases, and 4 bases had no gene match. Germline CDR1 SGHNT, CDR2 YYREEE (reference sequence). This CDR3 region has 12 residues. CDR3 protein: CASSFGGGAQYF. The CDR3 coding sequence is TGTGCCAGCAGCTTTGGGGGAGGGGCCCAGTACTTC.

This chain's CDR3 is CASSDAQGSSNEQFF. The CDR3 DNA reads TGTGCCAGCAGTGATGCTCAGGGATCGAGCAATGAGCAGTTCTTC. The chain recombines TRBV6-4 with TRBJ2-1, with a possible D match to TRBD1 (5 bases). The ends were cut back, 3 bases at V and 6 bases at J, with 15 bases in the middle. Germline V gives CDR1 MRHNA, CDR2 SNTAGT. The CDR3 is made up of 15 amino acids.

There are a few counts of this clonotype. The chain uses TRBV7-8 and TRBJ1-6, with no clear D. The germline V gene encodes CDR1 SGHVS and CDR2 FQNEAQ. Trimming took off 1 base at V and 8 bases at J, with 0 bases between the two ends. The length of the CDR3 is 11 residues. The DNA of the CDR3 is TGTGCCAGCAGCTTAGATTCACCCCTCCACTTT. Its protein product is CASSLDSPLHF.

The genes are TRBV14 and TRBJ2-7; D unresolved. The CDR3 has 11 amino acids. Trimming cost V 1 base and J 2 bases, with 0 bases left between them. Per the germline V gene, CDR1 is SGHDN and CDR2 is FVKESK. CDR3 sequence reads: CASSQAYEQYF. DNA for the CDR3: TGTGCCAGCAGCCAAGCCTACGAGCAGTACTTC.

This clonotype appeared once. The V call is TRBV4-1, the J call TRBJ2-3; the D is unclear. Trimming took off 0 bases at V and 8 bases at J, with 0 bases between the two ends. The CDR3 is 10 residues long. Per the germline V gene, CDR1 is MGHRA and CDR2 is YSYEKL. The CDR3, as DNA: TGCGCCAGCAGCCAAGATACGCAGTATTTT. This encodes CASSQDTQYF.

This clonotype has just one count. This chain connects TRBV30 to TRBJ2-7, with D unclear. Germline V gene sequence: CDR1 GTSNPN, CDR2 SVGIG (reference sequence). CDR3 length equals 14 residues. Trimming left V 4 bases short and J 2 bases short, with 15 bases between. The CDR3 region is CAWTPQILTYEQYF. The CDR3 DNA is TGTGCCTGGACTCCGCAGATTTTAACCTACGAGCAGTACTTC.

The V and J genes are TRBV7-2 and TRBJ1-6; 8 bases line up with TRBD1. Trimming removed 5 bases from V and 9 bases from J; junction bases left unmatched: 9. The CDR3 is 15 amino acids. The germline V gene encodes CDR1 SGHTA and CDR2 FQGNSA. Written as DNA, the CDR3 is TGTGCCAGCAGCCCGCGGACAGGGACTAGTTCACCCCTCCACTTT. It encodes CASSPRTGTSSPLHF.